The present TCR beta chain was sequenced within a study of OX40 agonist ivuxolimab in advanced cancers. Study overall: The study enrolled dose-escalation patients with hepatocellular carcinoma, melanoma, renal cell or head and neck cancer.

Assay: immunoSEQ multiplex PCR; the TCRdb copy retains only in-frame clones and omits some. The data contain about 58,000 clones, over 75% of them singletons. Concerning this clone itself: Its antigen is currently unknown.

Blood draws occurred at baseline, cycle 4 day 1, and cycle 7 day 1. Study-level findings and limits: In CD8+ T cells, expanded clones were on average more numerous than in CD4+. Part of the nonresponder group also had normalized T-cell clonal expansion that was low.

The origin of this receptor is an adult with an advanced solid tumor such as melanoma, head and neck, liver or kidney cancer. The starting material was CD4+ or CD8+ T cells sorted from blood, obtained in a trial of the OX40 agonist ivuxolimab.

CDR3 sequence reads: CASSNLPDGPNQPQHF. CDR3 nucleotides: TGTGCCAGCAGCAATCTCCCGGACGGACCCAATCAGCCCCAGCATTTT. This sequence joins TRBV21-1 and TRBJ1-5. TRBV21-1 is designated a pseudogene. The CDR3 sequence is 16 residues long.